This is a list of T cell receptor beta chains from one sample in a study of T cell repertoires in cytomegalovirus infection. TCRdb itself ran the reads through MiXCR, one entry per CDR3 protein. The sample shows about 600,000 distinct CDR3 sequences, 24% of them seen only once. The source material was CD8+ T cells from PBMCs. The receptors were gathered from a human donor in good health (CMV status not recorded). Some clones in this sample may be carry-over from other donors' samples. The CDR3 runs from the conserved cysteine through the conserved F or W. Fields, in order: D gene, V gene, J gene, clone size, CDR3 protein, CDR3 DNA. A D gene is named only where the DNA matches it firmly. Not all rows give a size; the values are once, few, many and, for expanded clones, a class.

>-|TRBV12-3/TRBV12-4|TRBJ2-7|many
CASSLSAYEQYF
TGTGCCAGCAGTTTATCAGCCTACGAGCAGTACTTC
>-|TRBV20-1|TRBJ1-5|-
CSASSGSNQPQHF
TGCAGTGCTAGTTCAGGGTCCAATCAGCCCCAGCATTTT
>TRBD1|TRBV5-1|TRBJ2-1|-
CASTFYSTGQYNEQFF
TGCGCCAGCACATTTTACTCGACGGGACAGTACAATGAGCAGTTCTTC
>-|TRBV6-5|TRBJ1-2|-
CASGPDNNYGYTF
TGTGCCAGCGGCCCCGACAATAACTATGGCTACACCTTC
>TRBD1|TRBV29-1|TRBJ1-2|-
CSVDSGQGATYGYTF
TGCAGCGTTGATTCAGGGCAGGGGGCAACCTATGGCTACACCTTC
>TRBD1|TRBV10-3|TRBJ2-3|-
CAIRELRQGRNTDTQYF
TGTGCCATCAGGGAGCTTCGACAGGGGCGAAACACAGATACGCAGTATTTT
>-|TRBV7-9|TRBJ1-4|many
CASSLAGYEKLFF
TGTGCCAGCAGCTTGGCAGGGTACGAAAAACTGTTTTTT
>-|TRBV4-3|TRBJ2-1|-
CASSVAPGNEQFF
TGCGCCAGCAGCGTAGCACCAGGCAATGAGCAGTTCTTC
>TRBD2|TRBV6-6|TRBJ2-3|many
CASSAGTSGTDTQYF
TGTGCCAGCAGCGCCGGGACTAGCGGCACAGATACGCAGTATTTT
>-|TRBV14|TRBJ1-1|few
CASSEAQGWYEAFF
TGTGCCAGCAGCGAAGCTCAGGGTTGGTATGAAGCTTTCTTT
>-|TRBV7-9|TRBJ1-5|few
CASSPQGWDNNQPQHF
TGTGCCAGCAGCCCCCAGGGTTGGGACAATAATCAGCCCCAGCATTTT
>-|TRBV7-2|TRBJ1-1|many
CASSLTQGWGTEAFF
TGTGCCAGCAGCTTAACGCAGGGATGGGGAACTGAAGCTTTCTTT
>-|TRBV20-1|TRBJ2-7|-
CSAPGTAYEQYF
TGCAGTGCTCCCGGGACTGCCTACGAGCAGTACTTC
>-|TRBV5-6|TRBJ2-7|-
CASSLAMGPWSMDSSYEQYF
TGTGCCAGCAGCTTGGCCATGGGGCCGTGGTCAATGGACAGCTCCTACGAGCAGTACTTC
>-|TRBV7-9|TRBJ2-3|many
CASSSPLAPQRRDTQYF
TGTGCCAGCAGCTCCCCACTGGCTCCTCAGAGGAGAGATACGCAGTATTTT
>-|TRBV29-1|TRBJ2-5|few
CSAYPGPQAGTQYF
TGCAGCGCATACCCGGGACCCCAGGCGGGGACCCAGTACTTC
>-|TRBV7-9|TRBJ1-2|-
CASSFRVDYGYTF
TGTGCCAGCAGCTTCAGGGTAGACTATGGCTACACCTTC
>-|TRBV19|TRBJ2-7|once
CASSAELTEYEQYF
TGTGCCAGTAGTGCCGAACTTACAGAATACGAGCAGTACTTC
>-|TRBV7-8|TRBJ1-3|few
CASSLAGRGNTIYF
TGTGCCAGCAGCTTAGCGGGGCGTGGAAACACCATATATTTT
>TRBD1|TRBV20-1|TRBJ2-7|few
CSARPDRLTYEQYF
TGCAGTGCTAGACCGGACAGGTTGACCTACGAGCAGTACTTC
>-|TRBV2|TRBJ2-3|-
CATSSVSVTDTQYF
TGTGCCACCTCCAGTGTTTCCGTCACAGATACGCAGTATTTT
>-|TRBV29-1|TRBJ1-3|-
CSVEGSLSGNTIYF
TGCAGCGTTGAAGGCTCCCTCTCTGGAAACACCATATATTTT
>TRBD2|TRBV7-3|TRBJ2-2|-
CASSLTPSGGMTSGELFF
TGTGCCAGCAGCTTAACACCAAGCGGGGGGATGACATCCGGGGAGCTGTTTTTT
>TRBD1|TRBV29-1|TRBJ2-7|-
CSVAWDSSYEQYF
TGCAGCGTTGCTTGGGACAGTTCCTACGAGCAGTACTTC
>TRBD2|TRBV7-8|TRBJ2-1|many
CASSVGLVVHEQFF
TGTGCCAGCAGCGTCGGACTAGTCGTACATGAGCAGTTCTTC
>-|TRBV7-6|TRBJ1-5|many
CASSPRGLGNQPQHF
TGTGCCAGCAGCCCTAGAGGGCTGGGCAATCAGCCCCAGCATTTT
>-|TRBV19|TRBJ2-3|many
CASSMGVPDTQYF
TGTGCCAGTAGTATGGGGGTTCCAGATACGCAGTATTTT
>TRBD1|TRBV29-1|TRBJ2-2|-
CSVEEDGTETGELFF
TGCAGCGTTGAAGAGGACGGGACAGAAACCGGGGAGCTGTTTTTT
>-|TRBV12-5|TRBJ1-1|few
CASDRDGTEAFF
TGTGCTAGTGATCGGGACGGCACTGAAGCTTTCTTT
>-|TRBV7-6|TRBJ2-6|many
CASSLVEGGSGANVLTF
TGTGCCAGCAGCTTAGTGGAGGGCGGCTCTGGGGCCAACGTCCTGACTTTC
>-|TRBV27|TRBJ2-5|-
CASSFSRAGVTETQYF
TGTGCCAGCAGTTTTTCGCGGGCAGGGGTGACGGAGACCCAGTACTTC
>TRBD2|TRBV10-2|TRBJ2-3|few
CASIQTSGVTDTQYF
TGCGCCAGCATCCAGACTAGCGGGGTCACAGATACGCAGTATTTT
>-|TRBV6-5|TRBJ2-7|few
CASSPWEDTYEQYF
TGTGCCAGCAGTCCCTGGGAAGACACATACGAGCAGTACTTC
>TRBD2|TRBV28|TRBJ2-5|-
CATTGLAGRKETQYF
TGTGCCACCACGGGACTAGCGGGTCGGAAAGAGACCCAGTACTTC
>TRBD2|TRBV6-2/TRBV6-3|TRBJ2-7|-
CVSGVRGTSFPYEQYF
TGTGTCAGCGGGGTTCGAGGGACTAGCTTCCCCTACGAGCAGTACTTC
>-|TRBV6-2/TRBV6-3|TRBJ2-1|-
CASSYSFLDLNEQFF
TGTGCCAGCAGTTACTCTTTTCTAGACCTTAATGAGCAGTTCTTC